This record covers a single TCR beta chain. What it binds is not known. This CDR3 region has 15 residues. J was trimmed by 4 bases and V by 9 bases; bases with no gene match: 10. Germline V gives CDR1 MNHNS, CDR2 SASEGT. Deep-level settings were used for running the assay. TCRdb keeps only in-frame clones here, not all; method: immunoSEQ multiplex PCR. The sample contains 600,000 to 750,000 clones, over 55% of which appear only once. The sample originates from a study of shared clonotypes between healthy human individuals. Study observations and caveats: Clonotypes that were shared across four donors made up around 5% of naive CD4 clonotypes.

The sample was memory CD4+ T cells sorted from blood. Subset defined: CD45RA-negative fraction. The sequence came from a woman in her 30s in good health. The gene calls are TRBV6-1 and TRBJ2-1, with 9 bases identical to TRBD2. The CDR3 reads CASFQPSGTYNEQFF. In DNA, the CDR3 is TGTGCCAGTTTTCAGCCTAGCGGGACATACAATGAGCAGTTCTTC.